This TCR beta chain originates from a study of blood T cell repertoires in COVID-19. Study in general: The samples span acute and convalescent COVID-19 from the United States, Italy and Spain. Sources were T cells, B-cell-depleted T cells, or PBMCs; the material itself was cDNA or gDNA.

This table comes from immunoSEQ multiplex PCR, and its TCRdb copy is limited to in-frame clones, with some not included. This sample has around 340,000 clones, with about 86% found just once. Germline CDR1 SGHTA, CDR2 FQGNSA. This CDR3 comprises 14 residues. V was clipped by 5 bases and J by 5 bases, with 15 bases between them. The specimen was peripheral blood. The origin of this receptor is a man in his thirties or forties with active or convalescent COVID-19. The rearrangement uses TRBV7-2 and TRBJ2-5; D uncertain. The CDR3 here is CASSLGLEAETQYF. CDR3 bases: TGTGCCAGCAGCCTTGGGTTAGAGGCGGAGACCCAGTACTTC.